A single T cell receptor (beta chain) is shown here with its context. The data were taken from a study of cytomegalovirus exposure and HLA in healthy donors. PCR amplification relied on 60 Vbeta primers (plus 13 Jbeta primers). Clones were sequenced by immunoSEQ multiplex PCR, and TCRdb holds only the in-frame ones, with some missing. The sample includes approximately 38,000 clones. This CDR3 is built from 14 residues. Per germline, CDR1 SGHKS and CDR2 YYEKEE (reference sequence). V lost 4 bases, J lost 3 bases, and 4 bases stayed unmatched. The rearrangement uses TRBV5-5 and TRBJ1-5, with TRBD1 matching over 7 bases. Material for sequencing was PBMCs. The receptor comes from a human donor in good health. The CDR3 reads CASSRGQSNQPQHF. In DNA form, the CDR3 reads TGTGCCAGCAGCCGGGGACAGTCCAATCAGCCCCAGCATTTT.